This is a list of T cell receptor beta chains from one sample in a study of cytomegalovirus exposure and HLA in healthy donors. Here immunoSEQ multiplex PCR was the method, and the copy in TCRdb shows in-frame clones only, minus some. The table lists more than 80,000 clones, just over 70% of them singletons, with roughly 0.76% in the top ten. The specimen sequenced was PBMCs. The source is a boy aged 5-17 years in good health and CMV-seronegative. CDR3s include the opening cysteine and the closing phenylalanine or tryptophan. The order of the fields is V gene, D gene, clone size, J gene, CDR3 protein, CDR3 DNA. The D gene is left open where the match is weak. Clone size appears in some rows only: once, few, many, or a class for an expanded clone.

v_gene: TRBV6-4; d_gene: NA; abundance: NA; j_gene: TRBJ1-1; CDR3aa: CACDESPGHRLMNTEAFF; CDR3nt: TGTGCCTGCGACGAATCGCCGGGACACAGGCTAATGAACACTGAAGCTTTCTTT
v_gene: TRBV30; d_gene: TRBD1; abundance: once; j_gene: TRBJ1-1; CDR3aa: CAWSTYQGAGAFF; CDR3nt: TGTGCCTGGAGTACATACCAGGGGGCGGGGGCTTTCTTT
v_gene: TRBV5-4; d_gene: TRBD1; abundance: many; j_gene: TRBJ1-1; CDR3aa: CASSLEDRGRRGTEAFF; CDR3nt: TGTGCCAGCAGCTTGGAGGACAGGGGGCGGCGAGGTACTGAAGCTTTCTTT
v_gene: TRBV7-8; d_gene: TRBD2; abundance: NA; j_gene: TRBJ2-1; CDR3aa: CASSARTSGGYNEQFF; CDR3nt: TGTGCCAGCAGCGCCCGGACTAGCGGGGGGTACAATGAGCAGTTCTTC
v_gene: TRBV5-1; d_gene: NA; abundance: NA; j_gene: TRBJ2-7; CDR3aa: CASSLIEATYEQYF; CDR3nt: TGCGCCAGCAGCTTGATCGAGGCTACCTACGAGCAGTACTTC
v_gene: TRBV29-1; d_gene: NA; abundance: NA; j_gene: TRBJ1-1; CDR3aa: CGVVRGANTEAFF; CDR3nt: TGCGGCGTTGTACGGGGTGCGAACACTGAAGCTTTCTTT
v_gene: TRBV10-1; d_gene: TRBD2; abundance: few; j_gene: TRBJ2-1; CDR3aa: CASCSSLAGGPGNEQFF; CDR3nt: TGCGCCAGCTGTAGTAGTCTAGCGGGAGGTCCCGGCAATGAGCAGTTCTTC
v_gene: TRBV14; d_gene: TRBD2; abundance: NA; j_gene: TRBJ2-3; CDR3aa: CASSQRGLAGGLDTQYF; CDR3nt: TGTGCCAGCAGCCAGAGGGGACTAGCGGGGGGCCTAGATACGCAGTATTTT
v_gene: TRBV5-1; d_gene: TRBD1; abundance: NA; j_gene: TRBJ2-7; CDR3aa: CASSWGTGPAYEQYF; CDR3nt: TGCGCCAGCAGCTGGGGGACAGGGCCCGCCTACGAGCAGTACTTC
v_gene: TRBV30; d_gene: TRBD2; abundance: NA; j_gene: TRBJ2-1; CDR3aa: CAWSLASGANEQFF; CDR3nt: TGTGCCTGGAGTTTGGCTAGCGGGGCCAATGAGCAGTTCTTC
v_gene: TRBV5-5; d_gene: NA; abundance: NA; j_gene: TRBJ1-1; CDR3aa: CASSLQGLGTEAFF; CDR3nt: TGTGCCAGCAGCTTGCAGGGACTGGGCACTGAAGCTTTCTTT
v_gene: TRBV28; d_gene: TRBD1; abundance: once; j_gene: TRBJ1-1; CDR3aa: CASSYRGYTEAFF; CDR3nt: TGTGCCAGCAGTTACAGGGGCTACACTGAAGCTTTCTTT
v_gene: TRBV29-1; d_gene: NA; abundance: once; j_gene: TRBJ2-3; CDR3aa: CSTNTDTQYF; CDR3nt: TGCAGCACAAACACAGATACGCAGTATTTT
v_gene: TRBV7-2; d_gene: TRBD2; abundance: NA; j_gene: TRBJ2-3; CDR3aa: CASSTGLARDTQYF; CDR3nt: TGTGCCAGCAGCACGGGACTAGCGAGAGATACGCAGTATTTT
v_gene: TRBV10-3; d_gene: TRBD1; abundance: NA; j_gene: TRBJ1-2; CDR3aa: CAIQQGYYGYTF; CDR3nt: TGTGCCATTCAACAGGGGTACTATGGCTACACCTTC
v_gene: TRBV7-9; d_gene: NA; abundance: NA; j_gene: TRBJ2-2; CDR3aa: CASTREITTGELFF; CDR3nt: TGTGCCAGCACCCGTGAGATAACCACCGGGGAGCTGTTTTTT
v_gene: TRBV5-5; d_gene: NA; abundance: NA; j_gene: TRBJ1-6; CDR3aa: CASSLDLRGSSYNSPLHF; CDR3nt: TGTGCCAGCAGCTTGGATCTCAGGGGTAGCTCCTATAATTCACCCCTCCACTTT
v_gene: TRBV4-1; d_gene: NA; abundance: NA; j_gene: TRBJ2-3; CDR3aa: CASKGVPALTDTQYF; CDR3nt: TGCGCCAGCAAAGGGGTTCCCGCCCTCACAGATACGCAGTATTTT
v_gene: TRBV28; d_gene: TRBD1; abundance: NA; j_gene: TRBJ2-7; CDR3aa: CASSWGQLTEQYF; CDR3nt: TGTGCCAGCAGTTGGGGACAGTTAACCGAGCAGTACTTC
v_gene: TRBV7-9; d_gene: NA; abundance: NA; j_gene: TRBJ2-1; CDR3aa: CASSLVLPNNEQFF; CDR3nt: TGTGCCAGCAGCTTAGTACTACCAAACAATGAGCAGTTCTTC
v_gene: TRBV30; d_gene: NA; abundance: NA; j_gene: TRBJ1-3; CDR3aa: CAWSVDSGNTIYF; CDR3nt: TGTGCCTGGAGTGTCGACAGCGGAAACACCATATATTTT
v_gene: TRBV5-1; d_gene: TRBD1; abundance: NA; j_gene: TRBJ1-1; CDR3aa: CASSPGQGRITEAFF; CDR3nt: TGCGCCAGCAGCCCCGGACAGGGAAGGATCACTGAAGCTTTCTTT
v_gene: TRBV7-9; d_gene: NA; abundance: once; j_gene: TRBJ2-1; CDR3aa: CASSLSSSANEQFF; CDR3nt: TGTGCCAGCAGCTTATCCAGTAGCGCCAATGAGCAGTTCTTC
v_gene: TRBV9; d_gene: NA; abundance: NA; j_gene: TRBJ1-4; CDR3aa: CANQINSATNEKLFF; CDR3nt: TGTGCCAACCAGATTAATTCTGCAACTAATGAAAAACTGTTTTTT
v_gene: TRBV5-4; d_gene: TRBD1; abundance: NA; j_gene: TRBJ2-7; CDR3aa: CASSNRGQQYF; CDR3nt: TGTGCCAGCAGCAACAGGGGGCAGCAGTACTTC
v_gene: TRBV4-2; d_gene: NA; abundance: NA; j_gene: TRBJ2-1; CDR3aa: CASSQEGANEQFF; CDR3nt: TGTGCCAGCAGCCAAGAGGGAGCCAATGAGCAGTTCTTC
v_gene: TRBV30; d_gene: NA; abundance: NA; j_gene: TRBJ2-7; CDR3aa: CAWSDGILFQYEQYF; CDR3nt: TGTGCCTGGAGTGACGGGATCCTTTTCCAGTACGAGCAGTACTTC
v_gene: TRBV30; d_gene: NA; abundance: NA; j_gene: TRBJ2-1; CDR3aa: CAWSPGLNEQFF; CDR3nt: TGTGCCTGGAGTCCGGGACTGAATGAGCAGTTCTTC
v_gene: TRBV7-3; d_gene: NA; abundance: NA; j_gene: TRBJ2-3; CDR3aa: CASRMTVGTDTQYF; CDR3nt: TGTGCCAGCCGAATGACAGTGGGCACAGATACGCAGTATTTT
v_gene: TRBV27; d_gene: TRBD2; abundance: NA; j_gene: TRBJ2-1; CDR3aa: CASSFSGGAYNEQFF; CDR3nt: TGTGCCAGCAGTTTCAGCGGGGGGGCGTACAATGAGCAGTTCTTC
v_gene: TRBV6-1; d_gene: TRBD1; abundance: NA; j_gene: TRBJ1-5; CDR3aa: CASSIGQGGNQPQHF; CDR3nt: TGTGCCAGCAGTATTGGACAGGGGGGCAATCAGCCCCAGCATTTT
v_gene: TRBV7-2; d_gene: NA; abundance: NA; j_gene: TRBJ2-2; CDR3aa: CASSLASGGRGELFF; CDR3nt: TGTGCCAGCAGCTTAGCGTCCGGGGGGCGAGGGGAGCTGTTTTTT
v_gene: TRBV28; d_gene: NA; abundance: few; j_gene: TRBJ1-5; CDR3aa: CASSPVLGGGSNQPQHF; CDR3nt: TGTGCCAGCAGTCCCGTCTTAGGGGGGGGTAGCAATCAGCCCCAGCATTTT
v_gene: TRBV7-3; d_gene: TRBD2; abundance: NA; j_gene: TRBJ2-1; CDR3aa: CASSNTIGLAYNEQFF; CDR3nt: TGTGCCAGCAGCAATACTATCGGACTAGCTTACAATGAGCAGTTCTTC
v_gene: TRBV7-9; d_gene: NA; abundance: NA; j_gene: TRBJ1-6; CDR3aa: CASSSVIGQGNSPLHF; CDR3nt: TGTGCCAGCAGTTCGGTAATAGGGCAGGGGAATTCACCCCTCCACTTT
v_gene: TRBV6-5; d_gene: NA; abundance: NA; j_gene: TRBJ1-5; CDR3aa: CASSPWGGQPQHF; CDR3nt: TGTGCCAGCAGCCCCTGGGGGGGTCAGCCCCAGCATTTT
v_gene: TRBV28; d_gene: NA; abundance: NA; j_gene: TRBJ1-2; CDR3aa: CASSLTFTGNYGYTF; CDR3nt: TGTGCCAGCAGTTTAACGTTCACGGGAAACTATGGCTACACCTTC
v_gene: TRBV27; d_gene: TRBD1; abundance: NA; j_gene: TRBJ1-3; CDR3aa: CASSRLGQNSGNTIYF; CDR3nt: TGTGCCAGCAGTCGACTGGGACAGAACTCTGGAAACACCATATATTTT
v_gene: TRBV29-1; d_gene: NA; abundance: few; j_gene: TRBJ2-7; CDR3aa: CSVVSQGGIYEQYF; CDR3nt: TGCAGCGTTGTATCCCAGGGAGGTATCTACGAGCAGTACTTC
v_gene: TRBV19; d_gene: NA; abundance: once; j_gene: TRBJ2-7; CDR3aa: CASSNGGIGYEQYF; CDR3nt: TGTGCCAGTAGTAACGGCGGGATAGGCTACGAGCAGTACTTC
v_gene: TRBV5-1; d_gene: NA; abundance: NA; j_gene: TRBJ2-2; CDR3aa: CASSLTESTGELFF; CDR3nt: TGCGCCAGCAGCTTAACAGAGAGCACCGGGGAGCTGTTTTTT
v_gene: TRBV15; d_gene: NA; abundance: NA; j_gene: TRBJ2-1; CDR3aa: CATSTGSYNEQFF; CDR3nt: TGTGCCACCAGCACTGGGAGTTACAATGAGCAGTTCTTC
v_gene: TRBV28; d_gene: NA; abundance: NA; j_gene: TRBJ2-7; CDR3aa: CAIARGEQYF; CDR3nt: TGTGCCATCGCAAGAGGCGAGCAGTACTTC
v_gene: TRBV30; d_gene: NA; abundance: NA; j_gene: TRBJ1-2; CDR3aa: CAWEGGLGGYTF; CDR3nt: TGTGCCTGGGAAGGGGGATTGGGAGGCTACACCTTC
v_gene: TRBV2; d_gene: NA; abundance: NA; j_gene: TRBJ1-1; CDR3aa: CASSEGRGAFF; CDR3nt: TGTGCCAGCAGTGAAGGGAGAGGAGCTTTCTTT
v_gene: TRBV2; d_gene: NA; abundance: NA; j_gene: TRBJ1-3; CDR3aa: CASSVNSGNTIYF; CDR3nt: TGTGCCAGCAGCGTAAACTCTGGAAACACCATATATTTT
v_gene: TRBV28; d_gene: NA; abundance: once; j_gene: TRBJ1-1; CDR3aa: CASSAVRTANYEAFF; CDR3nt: TGTGCCAGCAGTGCCGTTAGGACAGCGAATTATGAAGCTTTCTTT
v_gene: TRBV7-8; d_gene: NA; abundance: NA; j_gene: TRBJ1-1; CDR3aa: CASSLRAGPDTEAFF; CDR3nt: TGTGCCAGCAGCTTAAGGGCAGGGCCAGACACTGAAGCTTTCTTT
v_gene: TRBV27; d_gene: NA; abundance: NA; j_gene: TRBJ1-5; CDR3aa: CASSFVEGPQHF; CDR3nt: TGTGCCAGCAGTTTTGTGGAGGGCCCCCAGCATTTT
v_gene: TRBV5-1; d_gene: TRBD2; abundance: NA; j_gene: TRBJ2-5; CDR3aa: CASSLDSGGLQETQYF; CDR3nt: TGCGCCAGCAGCTTGGATAGCGGGGGCCTACAAGAGACCCAGTACTTC
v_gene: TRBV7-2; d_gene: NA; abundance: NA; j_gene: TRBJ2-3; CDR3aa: CASSAWTATDTQYF; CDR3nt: TGTGCCAGCAGCGCCTGGACTGCCACGGATACGCAGTATTTT
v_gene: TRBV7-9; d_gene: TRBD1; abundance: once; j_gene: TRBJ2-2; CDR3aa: CASSSQGGTGELFF; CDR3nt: TGTGCCAGCAGCTCACAGGGGGGCACCGGGGAGCTGTTTTTT
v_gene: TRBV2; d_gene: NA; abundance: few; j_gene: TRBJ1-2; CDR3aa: CASSEIYSSNYGYTF; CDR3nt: TGTGCCAGCAGTGAAATTTACTCATCTAACTATGGCTACACCTTC
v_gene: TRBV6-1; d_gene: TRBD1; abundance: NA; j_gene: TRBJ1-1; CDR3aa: CAAIRTGPLNTEAFF; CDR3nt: TGTGCCGCCATTCGGACAGGGCCCTTGAACACTGAAGCTTTCTTT
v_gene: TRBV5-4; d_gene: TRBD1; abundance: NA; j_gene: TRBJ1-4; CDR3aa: CASSVTGGIGEKLFF; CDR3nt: TGTGCCAGCAGCGTGACAGGGGGCATTGGGGAAAAACTGTTTTTT
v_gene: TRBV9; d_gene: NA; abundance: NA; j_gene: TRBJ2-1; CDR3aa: CASSVATVYNEQFF; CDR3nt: TGTGCCAGCAGCGTAGCTACGGTATACAATGAGCAGTTCTTC
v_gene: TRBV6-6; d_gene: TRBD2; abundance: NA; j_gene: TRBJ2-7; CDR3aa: CASRYRLAGDEQYF; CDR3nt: TGTGCCAGCAGATATAGACTAGCGGGGGACGAGCAGTACTTC
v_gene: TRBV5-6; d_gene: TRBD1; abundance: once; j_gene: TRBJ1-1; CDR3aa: CASSNGPTGGKVGRTEAFF; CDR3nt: TGTGCCAGCAGCAACGGACCGACAGGGGGCAAGGTCGGCAGGACTGAAGCTTTCTTT